This TCR beta chain was identified during a study of T cells after yellow fever vaccination. TCRdb fed the 5' RACE reads into MiXCR, producing one record per CDR3 protein. The sample carries about 300,000 distinct CDR3 sequences, 6.8% recorded once. V shed 2 bases and J shed 6 bases, with 14 bases lying between them. The length of the CDR3 is 16 residues. The clonotype comes from a man aged 18 to 30 who received the YFV17D yellow fever vaccine. The specimen comprised PBMCs, sampled more than 35 days after the first yellow fever vaccination. This chain joins TRBV23-1 and TRBJ1-6, with D unclear. TRBV23-1 qualifies as an ORF whose function is uncertain. CDR3 residues: CASSQPRQRGNSPLHF. CDR3 DNA sequence: TGCGCCAGCAGTCAACCTAGACAACGGGGTAATTCACCCCTCCACTTT.